These 21 T cell receptor beta chains share one sample of origin, sequenced in a study of blood T cell repertoires in COVID-19 (dated by TCRdb to about 2020). Library preparation was by the immunoSEQ multiplex PCR assay. TCRdb limited this immuneACCESS table to in-frame rearrangements with V and J called. A share of clones is missing; checked studies link under half to unresolved V genes, and the rest is unexplained. This sample lists about 180,000 clones; 88% were detected once. The top ten clones comprise roughly 9% of the sample. What was sequenced was PBMCs or T cells enriched from blood (not recorded which). Receptors were obtained from a woman aged 18-35 years who had recovered from COVID-19.

The table lists this clone with a count of one. The V and J genes are TRBV7-2 and TRBJ1-1; D remains ambiguous. The germline gives CDR1 SGHTA, CDR2 FQGNSA. V lost 4 bases and J lost 1, with 13 bases in between. This CDR3 has 15 residues. The CDR3 bases are TGTGCCAGCAGCTCTCACCCCGCGCCGAACACTGAAGCTTTCTTT. Encoded protein: CASSSHPAPNTEAFF.

This chain links TRBV7-2 with TRBJ2-3, with 7 positions matching TRBD2. Germline lookup yields CDR1 SGHTA and CDR2 FQGNSA. Germline trimming cut 8 bases from V and 3 bases from J; bases unmatched to any gene: 8. The CDR3 is 14 amino acids. This CDR3 reads CASGAGVLTDTQYF. In DNA, the CDR3 is TGTGCCAGCGGGGCGGGAGTATTGACAGATACGCAGTATTTT. The full variable domain, completed using reference TRBV7-2 and TRBJ2-3, is GAGVSQSPSNKVTEKGKDVELRCDPISGHTALYWYRQSLGQGLEFLIYFQGNSAPDKSGLPSDRFSAERTGGSVSTLTIQRTQQEDSAVYLCASGAGVLTDTQYFGPGTRLTVL.

This chain connects TRBV30 to TRBJ1-4; 8 bases fit TRBD1. CDR1 is GTSNPN and CDR2 is SVGIG in the germline V gene (reference sequence). The CDR3 loop spans 13 amino acids. J gave up 8 bases and V 0 bases, and 2 bases lay outside the gene matches. As DNA, the CDR3 is TGTGCCTGGAGTGTACAGGGGGGCGAAAAACTGTTTTTT. Translation gives CAWSVQGGEKLFF.

The chain recombines TRBV14 with TRBJ1-6, with 11 bases aligning to TRBD1. Germline V gene lookup returns CDR1 SGHDN and CDR2 FVKESK. Losses at the gene ends were 6 bases for V and 10 bases for J; bases not matched to a gene: 8. The CDR3 is 15 amino acids. The CDR3 DNA reads TGTGCCAGCAGAAGGACAGGGGGCTTAGTGTCACCCCTCCACTTT. Protein: CASRRTGGLVSPLHF.

The chain combines TRBV30 with TRBJ1-6; possibly TRBD1 for D (6 bases). CDR1 and CDR2 (germline): GTSNPN, SVGIG (reference sequence). This CDR3 region has 15 residues. V lost 1 base and J 7 bases, leaving 14 bases between the germline ends. For the CDR3, the DNA is TGTGCCTGGAGTGCCTCACAGGGATTCAATTCACCCCTCCACTTT. Translation: CAWSASQGFNSPLHF.

Only one count was recorded for this clone. The gene calls are TRBV3-1 (or the pseudogene TRBV3-2) and TRBJ1-2, with D unclear. V dropped 2 bases and J dropped 4 bases, with 8 bases sitting between them. Germline V lookup: CDR1 LGHDT, CDR2 YNNKEL (reference sequence). CDR3 length equals 13 residues. Here the CDR3 reads CASSQLEAYGYTF. CDR3 nucleotides: TGTGCCAGCAGCCAATTAGAAGCCTATGGCTACACCTTC.

The rearrangement joins TRBV30 to TRBJ2-3, with D possibly TRBD2 on 5 matching bases. The ends were cut back, 0 bases at V and 5 bases at J, with 15 bases in the middle. The CDR3 consists of 15 residues. CDR1 and CDR2 (germline): GTSNPN, SVGIG (reference sequence). Here the CDR3 reads CAWSVLSLGGDTQYF. The CDR3 bases are TGTGCCTGGAGTGTACTGTCCCTAGGAGGAGATACGCAGTATTTT.

The rearrangement links TRBV4-1 to TRBJ2-7; 9 bases are shared with TRBD1. This CDR3 comprises 15 residues. Trimming cost V 3 bases and J 4 bases; bases outside gene matches: 7. The germline V gene encodes CDR1 MGHRA and CDR2 YSYEKL. Here the CDR3 DNA reads TGCGCCAGCAGCCACCCGGGACAGGGTCGGTACGAGCAGTACTTC. The encoded protein is CASSHPGQGRYEQYF.

The chain recombines TRBV15 with TRBJ2-7, with 9 bases that match TRBD1. This CDR3 spans 16 amino acids. Germline assignment: CDR1 LNHNV and CDR2 YYDKDF (reference sequence). V dropped 6 bases and J dropped 4; count of bases not matched to a gene: 13. CDR3 nucleotide sequence: TGTGCCACCAGGCTTCCGGGACAGGGCAGTGAATACGAGCAGTACTTC. It yields the protein CATRLPGQGSEYEQYF.

The CDR3 nucleotides are TGTGCCAGCAGTTACTCTGGGGAGGATTGGCACGAGCAGTACTTC. It specifies CASSYSGEDWHEQYF. The rearrangement uses TRBV6-5 and TRBJ2-7; weak D call: TRBD2 (6 bases). CDR3 length: 15 residues. The V gene's germline CDR1 is MNHEY and CDR2 SVGAGI. V was shortened by 0 bases and J by 5 bases, with 14 bases between the two germline ends.

The gene calls are TRBV25-1 and TRBJ1-4; 9 bases align to TRBD1. The CDR3 contains 15 residues. Losses at the gene ends were 4 bases for V and 7 bases for J; bases not matched to a gene: 7. Per the germline V gene, CDR1 is MGHDK and CDR2 is SYGVNS. This chain's CDR3 is CASSVPGQGSEKLFF. CDR3 bases: TGTGCCAGCAGTGTTCCGGGACAGGGATCTGAAAAACTGTTTTTT.

A single count supports this clone. This sequence joins TRBV13 and TRBJ2-7, with D perhaps matching TRBD2 (5 bases). The CDR3 contains 14 residues. The ends were cut back, 5 bases at V and 3 bases at J, with 14 bases in the middle. The germline V gene has CDR1 PRHDT and CDR2 FYEKMQ (reference sequence). The CDR3 loop reads CASSRSGGDYEQYF. CDR3 coding DNA: TGTGCCAGCAGCAGGTCAGGAGGAGACTACGAGCAGTACTTC.

In its sample, this clone was seen many times. The genes are TRBV2 and TRBJ1-5, with 8 bases fitting TRBD1. Germline values: CDR1 SNHLY, CDR2 FYNNEI. This CDR3 is 15 amino acids long. Trimming took 5 bases from V and 2 from J; bases not matched to a gene: 5. In nucleotides, the CDR3 is TGTGCCAGCAGTTCACAGGGGGTTGGCAATCAGCCCCAGCATTTT. Protein product: CASSSQGVGNQPQHF. Supplemented by reference TRBV2 and TRBJ1-5, the full variable domain reads EPEVTQTPSHQVTQMGQEVILRCVPISNHLYFYWYRQILGQKVEFLVSFYNNEISEKSEIFDDQFSVERPDGSNFTLKIRSTKLEDSAMYFCASSSQGVGNQPQHFGDGTRLSIL.

The chain joins TRBV2 to TRBJ2-1; 11 nucleotides agree with TRBD2. The V segment lost 6 bases and the J segment 8 bases; nucleotides outside the gene matches: 6. Germline values: CDR1 SNHLY, CDR2 FYNNEI. The CDR3 is 14 amino acids. The CDR3 nucleotides read TGTGCCAGCAGGGATACTAGCGGGAGCCATGAGCAGTTCTTC. Translation: CASRDTSGSHEQFF.

The chain carries TRBV19 and TRBJ2-5; the match to TRBD1 covers 7 bases. The CDR3 length is 15 residues. V shed 5 bases, J shed 1 base, and the junction held 7 bases outside the gene matches. The germline V gene encodes CDR1 LNHDA and CDR2 SQIVND (reference sequence). Here the CDR3 reads CASSLGTVSQETQYF. DNA of the CDR3: TGTGCCAGTAGTCTAGGGACAGTATCCCAAGAGACCCAGTACTTC.

The gene calls are TRBV10-3 and TRBJ1-2; D unresolved. V lost 11 bases, J lost 5 bases, and 18 bases lay in between. This CDR3 has 13 residues. Per germline, CDR1 ENHRY and CDR2 SYGVKD. CDR3: CAAAEITEYGYTF. The CDR3 DNA sequence: TGTGCCGCCGCCGAAATCACGGAGTATGGCTACACCTTC.

The gene calls are TRBV7-2 and TRBJ1-2; D may be TRBD1 (6 bases). CDR3 size: 15 residues. CDR1 SGHTA and CDR2 FQGNSA come from the germline V gene. The V end was cut by 4 bases, the J end by 9 bases, with 21 bases between. The DNA for the CDR3 is TGTGCCAGCAGCTCCTCAGGATTCCGGGACAACAGCTACACCTTC. It encodes CASSSSGFRDNSYTF.

By share, this clone counts as large. V and J are TRBV4-2 and TRBJ2-7; tentatively, D is TRBD1 (5 bases). CDR3 length: 16 residues. The germline gives CDR1 LGHNA, CDR2 YNFKEQ. Deletions cut 0 bases from V and 0 bases from J, with 12 bases between. The CDR3 region is CASSQDGAESSYEQYF. The CDR3 nucleotides are TGTGCCAGCAGCCAAGATGGGGCGGAGAGCTCCTACGAGCAGTACTTC.

This sequence joins TRBV5-5 and TRBJ2-1; 8 bases align to TRBD1. From germline, CDR1 is SGHKS and CDR2 YYEKEE (reference sequence). The CDR3 loop spans 15 amino acids. The ends lost 0 bases at V and 3 bases at J; junction bases unmatched: 2. The CDR3 nucleotides read TGTGCCAGCAGCTTGGTGGGACAGGACTACAATGAGCAGTTCTTC. This sequence encodes CASSLVGQDYNEQFF.

This clone was observed a few times. CDR3 region: CASSSQGNQPQHF. CDR3 DNA: TGTGCCAGCTCAAGCCAGGGGAATCAGCCCCAGCATTTT. The chain has TRBV18 and TRBJ1-5, with D possibly matching TRBD1 (6 bases). This CDR3 has 13 amino acids. Germline V gene data show CDR1 as KGHSH and CDR2 as LQKENI. The V end was cut by 5 bases, the J end by 4 bases, with 9 bases between.

The chain has TRBV7-8 and TRBJ1-2; 7 bases line up with TRBD1. The CDR3 is 12 amino acids. V trimming: 5 bases; J trimming: 8 bases; junction bases outside the gene matches: 5. CDR1 and CDR2 from the germline V gene are SGHVS and FQNEAQ. CDR3 DNA: TGTGCCAGCAGCGCGGGACAGATGGGCTACACCTTC. This sequence encodes CASSAGQMGYTF.